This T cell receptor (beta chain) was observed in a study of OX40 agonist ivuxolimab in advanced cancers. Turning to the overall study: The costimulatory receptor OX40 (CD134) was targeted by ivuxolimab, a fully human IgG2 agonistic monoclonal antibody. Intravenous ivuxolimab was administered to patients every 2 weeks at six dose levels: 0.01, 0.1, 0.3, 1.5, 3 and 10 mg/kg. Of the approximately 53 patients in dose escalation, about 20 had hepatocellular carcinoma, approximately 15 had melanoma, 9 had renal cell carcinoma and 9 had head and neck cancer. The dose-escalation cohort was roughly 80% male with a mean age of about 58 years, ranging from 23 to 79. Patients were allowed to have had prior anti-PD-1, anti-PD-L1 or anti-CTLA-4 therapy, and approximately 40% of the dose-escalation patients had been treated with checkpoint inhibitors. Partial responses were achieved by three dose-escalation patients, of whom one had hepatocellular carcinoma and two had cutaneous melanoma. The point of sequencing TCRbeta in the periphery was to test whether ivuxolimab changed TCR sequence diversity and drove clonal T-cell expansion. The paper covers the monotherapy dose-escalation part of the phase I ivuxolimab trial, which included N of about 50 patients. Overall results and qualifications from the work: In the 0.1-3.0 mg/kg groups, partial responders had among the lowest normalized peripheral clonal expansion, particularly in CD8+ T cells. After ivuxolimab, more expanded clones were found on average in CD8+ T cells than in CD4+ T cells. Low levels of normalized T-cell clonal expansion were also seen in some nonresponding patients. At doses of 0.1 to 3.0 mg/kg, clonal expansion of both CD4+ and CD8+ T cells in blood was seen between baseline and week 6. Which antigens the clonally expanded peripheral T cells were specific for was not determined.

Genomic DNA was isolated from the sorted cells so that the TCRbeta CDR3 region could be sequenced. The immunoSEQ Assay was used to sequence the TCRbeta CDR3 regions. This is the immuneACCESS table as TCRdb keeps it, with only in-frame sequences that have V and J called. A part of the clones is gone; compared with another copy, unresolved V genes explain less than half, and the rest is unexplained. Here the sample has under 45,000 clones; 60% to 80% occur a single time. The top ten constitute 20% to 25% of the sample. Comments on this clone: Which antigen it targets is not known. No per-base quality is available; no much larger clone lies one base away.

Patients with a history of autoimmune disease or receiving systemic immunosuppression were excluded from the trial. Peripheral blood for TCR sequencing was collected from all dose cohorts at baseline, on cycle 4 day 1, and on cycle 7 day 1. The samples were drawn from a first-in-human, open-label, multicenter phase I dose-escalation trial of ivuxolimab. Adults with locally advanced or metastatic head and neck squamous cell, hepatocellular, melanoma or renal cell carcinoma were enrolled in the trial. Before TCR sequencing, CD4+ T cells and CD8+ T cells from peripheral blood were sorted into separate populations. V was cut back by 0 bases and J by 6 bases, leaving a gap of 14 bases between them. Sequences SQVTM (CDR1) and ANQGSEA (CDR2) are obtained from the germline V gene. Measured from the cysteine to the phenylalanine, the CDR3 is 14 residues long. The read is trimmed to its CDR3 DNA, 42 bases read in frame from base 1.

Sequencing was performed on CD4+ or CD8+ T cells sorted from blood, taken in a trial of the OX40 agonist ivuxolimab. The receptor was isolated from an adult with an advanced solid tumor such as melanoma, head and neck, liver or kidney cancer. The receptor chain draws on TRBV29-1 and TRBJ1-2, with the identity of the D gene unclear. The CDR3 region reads CSVEDREILDGYTF. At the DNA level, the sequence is TGCAGCGTTGAAGATCGTGAGATTCTGGATGGCTACACCTTC.